This T cell receptor beta chain originates from a study of CD8+CD57+ T cells in acquired aplastic anemia. Whole-study context: The sorted CD4+ and CD8+ cells yielded an average around 3 ug of DNA.

Profiles of TCR beta VDJ and CDR3 were generated from a genomic DNA template. TCRdb re-called the reads through MiXCR, storing one row per CDR3 protein. The sample lists roughly 290,000 distinct CDR3 sequences, 50% to 65% occurring once. General study points: In common between the patients and the controls were approximately 28 CD8+ CDR3 sequences.

This CDR3 comprises 17 residues. Trimming took 5 bases from V and 0 from J, leaving 17 bases between them. Germline V gene lookup returns CDR1 SGHVS and CDR2 FQNEAQ. Before being chosen for sequencing, patients had shown CD8+CD57+ cell expansion by flow cytometry. A severe acquired aplastic anemia diagnosis applied to all patients. This clonotype was observed at least ten times. What it binds is not known. The rearrangement joins TRBV7-8 to TRBJ2-1; possibly TRBD2 for D (7 bases). This receptor was obtained from a human donor with aplastic anemia. Sequencing used sorted CD4+, CD8+, or CD8+CD57+ T cells (not recorded which) from PBMCs. The CDR3 sequence: CASSPRRGGSSYNEQFF. CDR3 nucleotide sequence: TGTGCCAGCAGCCCCCGGAGGGGGGGGAGCTCCTACAATGAGCAGTTCTTC. The full variable domain, its missing parts supplied by reference TRBV7-8 and TRBJ2-1, is GAGVSQSPRYKVAKRGQDVALRCDPISGHVSLFWYQQALGQGPEFLTYFQNEAQLDKSGLPSDRFFAERPEGSVSTLKIQRTQQEDSAVYLCASSPRRGGSSYNEQFFGPGTRLTVL.